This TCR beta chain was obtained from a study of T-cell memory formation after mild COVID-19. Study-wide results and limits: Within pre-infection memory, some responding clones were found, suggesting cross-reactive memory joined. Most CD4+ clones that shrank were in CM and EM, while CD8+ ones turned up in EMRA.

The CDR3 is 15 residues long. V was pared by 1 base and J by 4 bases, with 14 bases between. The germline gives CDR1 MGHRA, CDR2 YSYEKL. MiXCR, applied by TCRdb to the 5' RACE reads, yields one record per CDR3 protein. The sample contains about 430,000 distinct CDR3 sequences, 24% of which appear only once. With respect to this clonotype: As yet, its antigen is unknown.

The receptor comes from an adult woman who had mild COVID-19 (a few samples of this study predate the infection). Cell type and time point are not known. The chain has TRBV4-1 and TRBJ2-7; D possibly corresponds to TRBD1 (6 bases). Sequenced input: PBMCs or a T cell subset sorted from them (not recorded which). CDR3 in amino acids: CASSQVHRVGYEQYF. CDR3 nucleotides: TGCGCCAGCAGCCAAGTGCACAGGGTGGGATACGAGCAGTACTTC.